This TCR beta chain stems from a study of blood T cell repertoires in COVID-19. Study details: From the United States, Italy and Spain came samples of acute and convalescent COVID-19. T cells, B-cell-depleted T cells, or PBMCs supplied cDNA or gDNA.

In the original workflow: Amplifying reference gene primers gave estimates of nucleated cell counts. Repertoires were generated with immunoSEQ multiplex PCR, while TCRdb's copy carries only in-frame clones and drops some. The D gene and trimming were derived from the DNA, and the V and J assignments and clone size from that table. In the table there are more than 140,000 clones, about 79% of which are singletons. CDR3 length: 12 residues. CDR1 and CDR2 from the germline V gene are SGHVS and FQNEAQ. V was clipped by 4 bases and J by 6 bases, with 7 bases between them. The sample taken for sequencing was peripheral blood. The TCR was taken from a woman between 50 and 59 years old in a cohort sampled during active or convalescent COVID-19. The genes are TRBV7-8 and TRBJ1-5, with a tentative D call TRBD1 (6 bases). This CDR3 is CASSWDIQPQHF. The CDR3 DNA reads TGTGCCAGCAGCTGGGACATTCAGCCCCAGCATTTT.